The rows below give T cell receptor beta chains drawn from one sample of a study of T cell changes during pregnancy in multiple sclerosis. The repertoire was sequenced with immunoSEQ multiplex PCR; TCRdb's copy has only in-frame clones and lacks some. Of roughly 45,000 clones listed, 75% to 95% are singletons. This specimen was CD8+ T cells from peripheral blood mononuclear cells, taken after pregnancy. Receptors originate from a female donor with multiple sclerosis, enrolled in a pregnancy study. The conserved cysteine and the conserved F or W are not part of the CDR3 here.

TRBV27	TRBJ1-1	ASSISGSEAF
TRBV11-2	TRBJ2-1	ASSSLTGIKHNEQF
TRBV19	TRBJ1-1	ASSISPTFYTEAF
TRBV2	TRBJ2-1	ASLVVTSGVFGQF
TRBV13	TRBJ2-1	ASSLELAGAKEQF
TRBV7-9	TRBJ1-1	ASSSTGGAGTEAF
TRBV7-2	TRBJ2-2	ASSQKLAGYNTGELF
TRBV19	TRBJ2-5	ASSRTSGSLETQY
TRBV9	TRBJ1-1	ASSDWRGGVEAF
TRBV10-1	TRBJ2-7	ASSASGNLEQY
TRBV5-4	TRBJ2-7	ASSLDGTGAYEQY
TRBV4-3	TRBJ2-1	ASSQGSRGEYNEQF
TRBV9	TRBJ1-2	ASSVLSGGAYGYT
TRBV2	TRBJ2-3	ASTSGSRSADTQY
TRBV27	TRBJ2-2	ASGYRNTGELF
TRBV5-5	TRBJ2-1	ASSWTNLDGNEQF
TRBV4-3	TRBJ1-3	ASSQDRSSGNTIY
TRBV6-5	TRBJ1-5	ASRSGHGNQPQH
TRBV27	TRBJ1-1	ASSMATGARTEAF
TRBV6-1	TRBJ2-1	ASSEALAGAPWNEQF
TRBV4-1	TRBJ2-3	ASSHGGVSTDTQY
TRBV5-4	TRBJ1-1	ASTSGGSEAF
TRBV30	TRBJ2-1	AWSRTGDNEQF
TRBV29-1	TRBJ2-2	SVPGGPDTGELF
TRBV4-3	TRBJ1-2	ASSQDLGQGWVYT